This passage covers 10 T cell receptor beta chains from one sample sequenced in a study of T cells in women clearing cervical HPV infection (dated by TCRdb to the late 2010s). The method behind the library was the immunoSEQ multiplex PCR assay. TCRdb provides this immuneACCESS table in a form limited to in-frame rearrangements. Some clones are lacking; in checked studies, under half of them reflect an unresolved V gene, and why the rest are absent is not known. The table for this sample records about 35,000 clones. The top ten hold 1.5% to 2% of the sample. Sequencing was performed on blood buffy coat. The receptors originated from a woman between 18 and 70 years old with a cervical HPV16 infection that either progressed to CIN3+ or cleared (not recorded which).

With respect to this clone: Sequencing ends 3 residues short of the CDR3 end; the germline J gene provides the rest. The chain joins TRBV5-1 to TRBJ1-2, with 9 bases matching TRBD1. The length of the CDR3 is 14 residues. The V gene end was trimmed by 3 bases and the J gene end by 4 bases; junction bases not matched to a gene: 4. CDR1 is SGHRS, CDR2 YFSETQ, per germline. The covered CDR3 bases are TGCGCCAGCAGCTCGGGACAGGGTCCCTATGGC. Translation gives CASSSGQGPYG. The entire CDR3 sequence reads CASSSGQGPYGYTF.

Worth noting for this clone: Read data end 3 residues before the CDR3 end; the end is taken from the germline J gene. The chain employs TRBV7-9 and TRBJ2-7; D is uncertain. The CDR3 is made up of 13 amino acids. From germline, CDR1 is SEHNR and CDR2 FQNEAQ (reference sequence). V shed 4 bases and J shed 6 bases, with 13 bases lying between them. The CDR3: CASSSVTLSEQYF. Partial CDR3 DNA: TGTGCCAGCAGCTCCGTGACTCTATCCGAG.

In terms of frequency, this clone is medium-sized. The read halts 3 residues ahead of the CDR3 end, with the missing end drawn from the germline J gene. The chain has TRBV20-1 and TRBJ1-5; the match to TRBD1 covers 7 bases. The CDR3 contains 14 residues. Germline assignment: CDR1 DFQATT and CDR2 SNEGSKA (reference sequence). Trimming took 6 bases from V and 4 from J; bases not matched to a gene: 9. The CDR3 sequence is CSAITGAPNQPQHF. The part of the CDR3 DNA that was read is TGCAGTGCCATAACAGGGGCCCCAAATCAGCCC.

A word on this clone: The CDR3 extends 3 residues past the end of the read, so its final part is completed from the germline J gene. The chain is built from TRBV7-2 and TRBJ1-4, with a possible D match to TRBD1 (5 bases). This CDR3 spans 15 amino acids. The germline V gene has CDR1 SGHTA and CDR2 FQGNSA. Here the CDR3 reads CASSRFPAGANVLFF. The sequenced part of the CDR3 DNA is TGTGCCAGCTCCCGGTTCCCCGCTGGGGCCAACGTA.

With respect to this clone: The CDR3 goes on 3 residues after the read ends, and that part is filled in from the germline J gene. The J gene is TRBJ2-7, the V gene TRBV2, with 9 bases lining up with TRBD1. Germline lookup yields CDR1 SNHLY and CDR2 FYNNEI. This CDR3 is built from 13 residues. J lost 4 bases, V lost 8 bases, and 6 bases had no gene match. The chain's CDR3 is CASGYRGLYEQYF. Partial CDR3 DNA: TGTGCCAGCGGGTACAGGGGGCTTTACGAG.

Turning to this clone: The read ends 3 residues early relative to the CDR3; the germline J gene fills the gap. This chain uses TRBV19 with TRBJ2-1; no clear D. This CDR3 comprises 14 residues. Germline lookup yields CDR1 LNHDA and CDR2 SQIVND (reference sequence). Deletions cut 0 bases from V and 4 bases from J, with 7 bases between. CDR3: CASSIEGSYNEQFF. Partial CDR3 DNA: TGTGCCAGTAGTATAGAGGGCAGTTACAATGAG.

A word on this clone: The CDR3 is cut off 3 residues early in the read; its end comes from the germline J gene. The rearrangement uses TRBV24-1 and TRBJ1-2, with 10 bases identical to TRBD1. Looked up from germline, CDR1 is KGHDR and CDR2 is SFDVKD. The CDR3 is made up of 13 amino acids. V was pared by 9 bases and J by 5 bases, with 5 bases of the junction left unmatched. CDR3 DNA, as far as it was read: TGTGCCACCTCTCTGGGACAGGGGTATGGC. Translated, it gives CATSLGQGYG. The complete CDR3 sequence is CATSLGQGYGYTF.

A remark on this clone: The read terminates 3 residues before the CDR3 end, so the remaining end is supplied by the germline J gene. This chain joins TRBV5-1 and TRBJ1-4, with 9 nucleotides matching TRBD1. The CDR3 sequence is 16 residues long. With V trimmed by 2 bases and J by 3 bases, 5 bases remained unmatched. CDR1 and CDR2 (germline): SGHRS, YFSETQ. CDR3 DNA (partial): TGCGCCAGCAGCTTCCAAGGACAGGGGTCTAATGAAAAA. As protein: CASSFQGQGSNEK. The entire CDR3 reads CASSFQGQGSNEKLFF.

About this clone itself: The read halts 3 residues ahead of the CDR3 end, with the missing end drawn from the germline J gene. The chain combines TRBV2 with TRBJ2-1; D may be TRBD1 (6 bases). This CDR3 is 15 amino acids long. The V gene's germline CDR1 is SNHLY and CDR2 FYNNEI. Trimming removed 5 bases from V and 4 bases from J, with 15 bases in between. CDR3 DNA (partial): TGTGCCAGCAGTCGATCCGGGACACATTACAATGAG. Its protein is CASSRSGTHYNE. The whole CDR3 reads CASSRSGTHYNEQFF.

A remark on this clone: The read is 3 residues too short to cover the CDR3 end, so that end is filled in from the germline J gene. V and J are TRBV7-2 and TRBJ1-4; D possibly corresponds to TRBD1 (5 bases). The CDR3 loop spans 15 amino acids. The germline CDR1 and CDR2 sequences are SGHTA and FQGNSA. CDR3 sequence reads: CASSLTASGGSPLFF. CDR3 DNA, as far as it was read: TGTGCCAGCAGCTTGACAGCCTCCGGGGGGTCACCA.